The rows below give T cell receptor beta chains drawn from one sample of a study of cytomegalovirus exposure and HLA in healthy donors. Repertoires were generated with immunoSEQ multiplex PCR, while TCRdb's copy carries only in-frame clones and drops some. The top ten hold over 12% of the sample, which has around 220,000 clones, approximately 83% seen once. Sequenced material: PBMCs. The receptors were sampled from a woman between 25 and 40 years old in good health and CMV-seropositive. Both conserved end residues are part of each CDR3. D genes are given only for firm matches. Size values are once, few and many counts, or a class for expanded clones, and some rows have none.

.	TRBV7-3	.	TRBJ1-1	CASSFGGNTEAFF	TGTGCCAGCAGCTTCGGTGGGAACACTGAAGCTTTCTTT
.	TRBV7-9	.	TRBJ2-5	CASSLASGERETQYF	TGTGCCAGCAGCTTAGCCTCGGGAGAGCGAGAGACCCAGTACTTC
.	TRBV4-1	.	TRBJ1-2	CASSLTDSPYGYTF	TGCGCCAGCAGCCTCACAGACAGCCCCTATGGCTACACCTTC
.	TRBV7-6	.	TRBJ1-1	CASSLGRVNTEAFF	TGTGCCAGCAGCTTAGGGCGGGTGAACACTGAAGCTTTCTTT
.	TRBV28	.	TRBJ2-1	CASSLDQNNEQFF	TGTGCCAGCAGTTTGGACCAGAACAATGAGCAGTTCTTC
.	TRBV15	.	TRBJ2-3	CATSSGLDTQYF	TGTGCCACCAGCAGCGGACTCGATACGCAGTATTTT
.	TRBV2	TRBD1	TRBJ2-1	CASTFTRDRYYNEQFF	TGTGCCAGCACCTTTACCCGGGACAGATACTACAATGAGCAGTTCTTC
.	TRBV5-1	TRBD1	TRBJ1-2	CASRKQGKLEGYTF	TGCGCCAGCAGGAAACAGGGGAAGTTGGAAGGCTACACCTTC
.	TRBV4-3	TRBD2	TRBJ2-3	CASSPRWLAGVSDTQYF	TGCGCCAGCAGCCCCCGGTGGTTAGCGGGAGTATCAGATACGCAGTATTTT
once	TRBV4-1	.	TRBJ2-1	CASSQPRGGQFF	TGCGCCAGCAGCCAGCCCCGAGGGGGGCAGTTCTTC
.	TRBV7-3	.	TRBJ2-1	CASSPTSSLGEQFF	TGTGCCAGCAGTCCGACCTCTTCTCTCGGAGAGCAGTTCTTC
.	TRBV29-1	TRBD1	TRBJ1-1	CSVARQGWSEAFF	TGCAGCGTCGCCCGACAGGGCTGGTCTGAAGCTTTCTTT
.	TRBV11-2	TRBD2	TRBJ2-1	CASSFLAGGHNEQFF	TGTGCCAGCAGCTTCCTAGCGGGAGGTCACAATGAGCAGTTCTTC
few	TRBV11-3	.	TRBJ1-5	CASSLSGDQPQHF	TGTGCCAGCAGTCTATCTGGGGATCAGCCCCAGCATTTT
.	TRBV27	TRBD1	TRBJ1-2	CASSLLGQGEEYGYTF	TGTGCCAGCAGTTTACTGGGACAGGGTGAAGAGTATGGCTACACCTTC
few	TRBV15	TRBD1	TRBJ1-2	CATSTFDRDGYTF	TGTGCCACCAGCACATTCGACAGGGATGGCTACACCTTC
few	TRBV19	.	TRBJ1-4	CASSMSNEKLFF	TGTGCCAGTAGTATGTCCAATGAAAAACTGTTTTTT
once	TRBV9	TRBD1	TRBJ2-1	CASSVVSDRGHEQFF	TGTGCCAGCAGCGTAGTTTCGGACAGGGGCCATGAGCAGTTCTTC
few	TRBV19	.	TRBJ2-3	CASSFPSGTDTQYF	TGTGCCAGTAGTTTCCCCTCGGGGACAGATACGCAGTATTTT
.	TRBV7-9	TRBD2	TRBJ2-7	CASCLAGGYEQYF	TGTGCCAGCTGCTTAGCGGGAGGCTACGAGCAGTACTTC
.	TRBV7-8	TRBD2	TRBJ2-7	CASSSVLAGSYEQYF	TGTGCCAGCAGCTCCGTGCTAGCGGGGTCCTACGAGCAGTACTTC
.	TRBV7-2	.	TRBJ1-2	CASSLNTGYTF	TGTGCCAGCAGCTTGAATACTGGCTACACCTTC
.	TRBV6-1	.	TRBJ2-3	CASTDAETQYF	TGTGCCAGCACGGACGCCGAAACGCAGTATTTT
.	TRBV9	.	TRBJ2-4	CASSATPTRTIQYF	TGTGCCAGCAGCGCCACCCCTACACGGACCATTCAGTACTTC
.	TRBV27	TRBD1	TRBJ2-7	CASMDRSYEQYF	TGTGCCAGCATGGACAGGTCCTACGAGCAGTACTTC
.	TRBV29-1	.	TRBJ2-7	CSVDKGGYEQYF	TGCAGCGTTGACAAGGGTGGTTACGAGCAGTACTTC
.	TRBV5-1	.	TRBJ1-2	CASSHDGDYGYTF	TGCGCCAGCAGCCACGACGGGGACTATGGCTACACCTTC
.	TRBV9	.	TRBJ2-1	CASSLWRKAAGAYNEQFF	TGTGCCAGCAGCCTCTGGAGGAAAGCCGCAGGCGCCTACAATGAGCAGTTCTTC
.	TRBV6-5	.	TRBJ2-7	CASSYGWQGYEQYF	TGTGCCAGCAGTTACGGGTGGCAGGGCTACGAGCAGTACTTC
.	TRBV11-3	TRBD2	TRBJ2-2	CASRWGSGRWVNTGELFF	TGTGCCAGCCGGTGGGGTAGCGGGAGATGGGTCAACACCGGGGAGCTGTTTTTT
.	TRBV19	.	TRBJ2-7	CASSIGYEQYF	TGTGCCAGTAGTATAGGGTACGAGCAGTACTTC
.	TRBV9	TRBD1	TRBJ2-5	CASSEGQGAETQYF	TGTGCCAGCAGCGAGGGACAGGGGGCTGAGACCCAGTACTTC
.	TRBV30	.	TRBJ2-2	CAWSVAFQIGELFF	TGTGCCTGGAGTGTAGCCTTCCAGATCGGGGAGCTGTTTTTT
.	TRBV9	TRBD1	TRBJ1-2	CASSRQGTDYGYTF	TGTGCCAGCAGCCGACAGGGGACGGACTATGGCTACACCTTC
.	TRBV28	TRBD1	TRBJ1-2	CASSGQGGFYGYTF	TGTGCCAGCAGCGGACAGGGGGGCTTCTATGGCTACACCTTC
many	TRBV15	.	TRBJ2-5	CATSSLAGETQYF	TGTGCCACCAGCAGCCTAGCCGGAGAGACCCAGTACTTC
.	TRBV4-1	TRBD2	TRBJ2-5	CASSQDPTSGRPSLRETQYF	TGCGCCAGCAGCCAAGATCCGACTAGCGGGAGGCCGAGTTTAAGAGAGACCCAGTACTTC
.	TRBV29-1	.	TRBJ1-3	CSVGGDERNTIYF	TGCAGCGTTGGCGGGGACGAACGAAACACCATATATTTT
.	TRBV10-3	TRBD1	TRBJ2-2	CAITRGQGEYSGELFF	TGTGCCATCACCCGAGGACAGGGCGAATATTCCGGGGAGCTGTTTTTT
.	TRBV11-2	.	TRBJ1-5	CASSLAGRAQHF	TGTGCCAGCAGCTTAGCTGGACGGGCCCAGCATTTT
.	TRBV27	TRBD2	TRBJ2-2	CASSLGTSGTGELFF	TGTGCCAGCAGTTTAGGGACTAGCGGCACCGGGGAGCTGTTTTTT
.	TRBV7-3	.	TRBJ2-7	CASSSGDKMYEQYF	TGTGCCAGCAGCTCCGGGGACAAGATGTACGAGCAGTACTTC
.	TRBV27	.	TRBJ1-1	CASSLLGQANTEAFF	TGTGCCAGCAGTTTATTAGGGCAGGCGAACACTGAAGCTTTCTTT
.	TRBV27	.	TRBJ2-1	CASSPQGSEQFF	TGTGCCAGCAGTCCCCAAGGTAGTGAGCAGTTCTTC
.	TRBV30	.	TRBJ1-2	CAWSVQGPENGYTF	TGTGCCTGGAGTGTACAAGGGCCTGAAAATGGCTACACCTTC
.	TRBV4-3	.	TRBJ1-2	CASSQDIVTAAGYTF	TGCGCCAGCAGCCAAGATATTGTGACCGCGGCTGGCTACACCTTC
.	TRBV11-2	TRBD2	TRBJ2-7	CASSLYGTSGYEQYF	TGTGCCAGCAGCTTATATGGGACTAGCGGCTACGAGCAGTACTTC
few	TRBV6-5	.	TRBJ2-7	CASSSGTSLYEQYF	TGTGCCAGCAGTTCCGGGACTTCTCTCTACGAGCAGTACTTC
.	TRBV19	.	TRBJ1-2	CASSPGGGYGYTF	TGTGCCAGTAGTCCCGGGGGAGGCTATGGCTACACCTTC
few	TRBV5-4	.	TRBJ2-2	CASSLRGRGELFF	TGTGCCAGCAGCTTGCGAGGGAGGGGGGAGCTGTTTTTT
many	TRBV2	.	TRBJ1-5	CASSFGNQPQHF	TGTGCCAGCAGTTTCGGGAATCAGCCCCAGCATTTT
.	TRBV18	TRBD1	TRBJ2-1	CASSSTSPGQGRGEQFF	TGTGCCAGCTCATCCACTTCTCCGGGACAGGGAAGGGGTGAGCAGTTCTTC
few	TRBV28	.	TRBJ1-2	CASKAGSYGYTF	TGTGCCAGCAAGGCGGGGTCCTATGGCTACACCTTC